A single sample is the source of the 3 T cell receptor beta chains below, sequenced in a study of T cells in Graves' hyperthyroidism and ophthalmopathy. Authors of the study amplified TCR beta CDR3 regions from RNA transcripts. TCR CDR3 underwent first-round RT-PCR with the HTBI primer set. TCRdb processed the multiplex PCR reads anew with MiXCR; each CDR3 protein has one entry. The repertoire holds 390,000 or so distinct CDR3 sequences, with roughly 15% as singletons. Sequencing input: blood. These receptors were collected from a man between 18 and 29 years old with Graves' ophthalmopathy.

This chain links TRBV12-5 with TRBJ2-7; tentative D call: TRBD1 (6 bases). The germline V gene encodes CDR1 LGHNT and CDR2 FRNRAP. Trimming pared 0 bases from V and 5 bases from J, leaving 17 bases between. This CDR3 has 16 residues. The CDR3 protein is CASGLVHVAGADEQYF. The CDR3 bases are TGTGCTAGTGGTTTGGTACATGTGGCAGGGGCGGACGAGCAGTACTTC.

Notes on this clonotype: A much larger clone lies one base from this, so it may be a read error. V and J are TRBV7-2 and TRBJ2-2; a weak D match, TRBD2 (5 bases). CDR1 and CDR2 (germline): SGHTA, FQGNSA. The CDR3 has 13 amino acids. V lost 7 bases, J lost 4 bases, and 10 bases lay in between. The CDR3 spells CASNSGCTGELFF. CDR3 DNA: TGTGCCAGCAACAGCGGATGCACCGGGGAGCTGTTTTTT.

This clonotype was seen ten or more times. The chain uses TRBV7-6 and TRBJ1-1; TRBD1 might be the D (6 bases). Trimming removed 11 bases from V and 6 bases from J, with 19 bases in between. The CDR3 totals 13 residues. CDR1 is SGHVS, CDR2 FNYEAQ, per germline. The CDR3 region has the DNA TGTGCCCGCCGTACGGGGGCCGGACCTGAAGCTTTCTTT. Amino acids: CARRTGAGPEAFF.